Given below is one TCR beta chain in context. The antigen is not known. The CDR3 contains 15 residues. The germline V and J ends were trimmed by 6 bases and 0 bases, with 12 bases remaining between them. Germline V gene lookup returns CDR1 MDHEN and CDR2 SYDVKM. PCR primers comprised 60 Vbeta and 13 Jbeta primers. Some clones are missing from TCRdb's copy, which holds only in-frame ones; the method was immunoSEQ multiplex PCR. There are some 100,000 clones in the sample; roughly 69% occur only once, and just over 2% lies in the top ten. These data are taken from a study of cytomegalovirus exposure and HLA in healthy donors. Study-wide points: Associated with HLA alleles at 0.05 false discovery rate in a later analysis were about 17,000 TCR beta sequences.

The genes are TRBV28 and TRBJ1-5; D possibly corresponds to TRBD1 (6 bases). The TCR originated in a human donor in good health. The material sequenced was PBMCs. The CDR3 protein is CASSGQTNSNQPQHF. CDR3 nucleotide sequence: TGTGCCAGCAGCGGACAGACAAATAGCAATCAGCCCCAGCATTTT.